This T cell receptor (beta chain) was obtained from a study of cytomegalovirus exposure and HLA in healthy donors. General study results and limits: A few CMV-associated chains were confirmed in vitro to be specific for CMV antigens. The tendency of first-cohort TCR clusters to co-occur in the 120 or so validation repertoires was the finding of a later analysis.

Clones were sequenced by immunoSEQ multiplex PCR, and TCRdb holds only the in-frame ones, with some missing. The profile shows around 350,000 clones, 86% of them singletons. This CDR3 comprises 14 residues. The germline gives CDR1 LNHDA, CDR2 SQIVND (reference sequence). V gave up 4 bases and J gave up 3 bases; unmatched junction bases: 5. With respect to this clone: Its antigen remains unknown.

The chain recombines TRBV19 with TRBJ2-7; 8 nucleotides match TRBD2. Sequencing was done on a sample of PBMCs. The clonotype comes from a woman aged 18-35 years in good health and CMV-seronegative. The CDR3 DNA follows: TGTGCCAGTAGTACCAGCGGGAGAATCTACGAGCAGTACTTC. Translating it yields CASSTSGRIYEQYF.